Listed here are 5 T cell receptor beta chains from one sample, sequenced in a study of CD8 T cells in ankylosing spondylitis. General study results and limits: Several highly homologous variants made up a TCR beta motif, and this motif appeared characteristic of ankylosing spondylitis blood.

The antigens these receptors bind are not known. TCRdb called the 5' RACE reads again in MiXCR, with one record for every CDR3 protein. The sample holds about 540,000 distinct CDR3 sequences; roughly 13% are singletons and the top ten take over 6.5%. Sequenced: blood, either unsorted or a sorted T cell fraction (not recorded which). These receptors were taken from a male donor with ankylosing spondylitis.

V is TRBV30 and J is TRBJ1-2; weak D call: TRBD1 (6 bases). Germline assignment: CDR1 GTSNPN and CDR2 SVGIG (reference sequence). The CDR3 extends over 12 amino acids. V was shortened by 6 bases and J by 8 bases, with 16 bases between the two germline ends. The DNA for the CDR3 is TGTGCCTGCAATCGGGGGCCCGGGGGCTACACCTTC. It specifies CACNRGPGGYTF. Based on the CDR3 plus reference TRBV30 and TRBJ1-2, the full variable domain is SQTIHQWPATLVQPVGSPLSLECTVEGTSNPNLYWYRQAAGRGLQLLFYSVGIGQISSEVPQNLSASRPQDRQFILSSKKLLLSDSGFYLCACNRGPGGYTFGSGTRLTVV.

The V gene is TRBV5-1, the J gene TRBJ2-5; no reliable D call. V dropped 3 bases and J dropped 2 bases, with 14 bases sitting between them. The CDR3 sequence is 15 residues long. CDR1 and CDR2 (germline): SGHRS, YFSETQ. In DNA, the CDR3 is TGCGCCAGCAGCTCGTCCCCAGCGACTCAAGAGACCCAGTACTTC. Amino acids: CASSSSPATQETQYF.

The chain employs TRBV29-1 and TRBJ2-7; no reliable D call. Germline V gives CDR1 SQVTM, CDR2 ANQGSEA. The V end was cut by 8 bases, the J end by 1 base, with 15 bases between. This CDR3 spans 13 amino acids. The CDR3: CSCKALYSYEQYF. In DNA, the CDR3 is TGCAGCTGTAAGGCCCTTTATTCCTACGAGCAGTACTTC.

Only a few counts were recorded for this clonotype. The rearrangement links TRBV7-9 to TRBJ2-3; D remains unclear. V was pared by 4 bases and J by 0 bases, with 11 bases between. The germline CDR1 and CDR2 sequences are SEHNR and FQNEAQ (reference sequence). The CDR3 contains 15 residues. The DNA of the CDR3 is TGTGCCAGCAGCTCCTTAGGGTCTAGCACAGATACGCAGTATTTT. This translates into CASSSLGSSTDTQYF.

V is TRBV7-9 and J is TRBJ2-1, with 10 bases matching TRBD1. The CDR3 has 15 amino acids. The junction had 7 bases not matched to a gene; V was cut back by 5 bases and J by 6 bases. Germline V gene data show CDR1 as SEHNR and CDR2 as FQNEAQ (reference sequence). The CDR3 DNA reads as TGTGCCAGCAGCGCGCGACAGGGGGCCCTCAATGAGCAGTTCTTC. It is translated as CASSARQGALNEQFF. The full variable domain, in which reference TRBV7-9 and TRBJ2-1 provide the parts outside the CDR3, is DTGVSQNPRHKITKRGQNVTFRCDPISEHNRLYWYRQTLGQGPEFLTYFQNEAQLEKSRLLSDRFSAERPKGSFSTLEIQRTEQGDSAMYLCASSARQGALNEQFFGPGTRLTVL.